The present entry profiles one TCR beta chain with its context. Antigen unknown. TCRdb independently ran MiXCR on the reads; one entry per CDR3 protein. The sample lists roughly 350,000 distinct CDR3 sequences, approximately 35% occurring once. This specimen comes from a study of T cell repertoires in cytomegalovirus infection. Study as a whole: The public TCR beta signatures pointed to both CMV infection and matching HLA type. Whole-study results and caveats: Totalled public TCR beta family frequency picked out people who carried CMV plus the relevant HLA. Dominating the ex vivo response were HLA-C-restricted CMV-specific TCR beta clonotypes.

V was clipped by 0 bases and J by 5 bases; unmatched bases: 5. CDR1 MNHNY and CDR2 SVGAGI come from the germline V gene (reference sequence). This CDR3 comprises 15 residues. Specimen: cultured PBMCs, collected from culture after CMV antigen stimulation. This sequence was found in a human donor in good health (CMV status not recorded). Some clones in this sample may be carry-over from other donors' samples. This chain links TRBV6-6 with TRBJ2-3, with TRBD1 identical over 7 bases. The CDR3: CASSYSRQGEDTQYF. The CDR3 DNA reads as TGTGCCAGCAGTTACTCGCGGCAGGGGGAAGATACGCAGTATTTT.